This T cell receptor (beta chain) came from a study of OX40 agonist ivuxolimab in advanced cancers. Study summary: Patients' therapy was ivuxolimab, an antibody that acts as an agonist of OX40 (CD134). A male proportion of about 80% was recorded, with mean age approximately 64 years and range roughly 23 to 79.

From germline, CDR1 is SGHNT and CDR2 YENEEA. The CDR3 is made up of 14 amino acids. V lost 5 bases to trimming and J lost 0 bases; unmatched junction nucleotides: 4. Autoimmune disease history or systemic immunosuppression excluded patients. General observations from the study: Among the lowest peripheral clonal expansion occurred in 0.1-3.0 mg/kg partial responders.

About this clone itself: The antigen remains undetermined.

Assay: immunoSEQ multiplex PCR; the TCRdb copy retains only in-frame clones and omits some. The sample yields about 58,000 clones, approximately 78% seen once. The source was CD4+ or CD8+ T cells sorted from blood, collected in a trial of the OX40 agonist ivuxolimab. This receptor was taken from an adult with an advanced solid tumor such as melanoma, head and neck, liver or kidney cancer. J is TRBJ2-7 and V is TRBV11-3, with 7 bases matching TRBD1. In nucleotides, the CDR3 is TGTGCCAGCAGCCCCCGGGACAGCTCCTACGAGCAGTACTTC. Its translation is CASSPRDSSYEQYF.